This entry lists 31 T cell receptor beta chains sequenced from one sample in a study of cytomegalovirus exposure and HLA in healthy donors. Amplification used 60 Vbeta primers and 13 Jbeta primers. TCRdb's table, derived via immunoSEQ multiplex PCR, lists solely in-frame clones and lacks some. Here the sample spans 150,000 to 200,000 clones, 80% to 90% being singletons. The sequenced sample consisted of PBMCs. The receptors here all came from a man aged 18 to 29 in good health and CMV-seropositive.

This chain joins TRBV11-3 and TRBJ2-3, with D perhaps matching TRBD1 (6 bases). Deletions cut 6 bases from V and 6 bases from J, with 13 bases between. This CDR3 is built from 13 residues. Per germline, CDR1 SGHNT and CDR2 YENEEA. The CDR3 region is CASSSGVEDTQYF. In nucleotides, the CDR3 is TGTGCCAGCAGTTCAGGGGTTGAGGATACGCAGTATTTT.

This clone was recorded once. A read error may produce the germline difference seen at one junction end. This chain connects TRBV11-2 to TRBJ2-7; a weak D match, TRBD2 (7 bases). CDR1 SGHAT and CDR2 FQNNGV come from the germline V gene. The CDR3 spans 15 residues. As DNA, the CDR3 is TGTGCCAGCGGCTTAGAGGGGGGGGCGTCCTACGAGCAGTACTTC. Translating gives CASGLEGGASYEQYF.

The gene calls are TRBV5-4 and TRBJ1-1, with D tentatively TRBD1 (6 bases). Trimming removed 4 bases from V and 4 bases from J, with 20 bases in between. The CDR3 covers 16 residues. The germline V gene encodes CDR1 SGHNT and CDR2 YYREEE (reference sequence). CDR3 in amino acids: CASSPGGGGRRTEAFF. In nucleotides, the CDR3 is TGTGCCAGCAGCCCTGGGGGCGGTGGACGTCGCACTGAAGCTTTCTTT.

The CDR3, as DNA: TGCAGCGTTCACGGGATCACTGAAGCTTTCTTT. The encoded protein is CSVHGITEAFF. The rearrangement uses TRBV29-1 and TRBJ1-1; no clear D. Germline CDR1 SQVTM, CDR2 ANQGSEA. The CDR3 has 11 residues. Trimming cost V 5 bases and J 4 bases, with 8 bases left between them. Based on the CDR3 plus reference TRBV29-1 and TRBJ1-1, the full variable domain is SAVISQKPSRDICQRGTSLTIQCQVDSQVTMMFWYRQQPGQSLTLIATANQGSEATYESGFVIDKFPISRPNLTFSTLTVSNMSPEDSSIYLCSVHGITEAFFGQGTRLTVV.

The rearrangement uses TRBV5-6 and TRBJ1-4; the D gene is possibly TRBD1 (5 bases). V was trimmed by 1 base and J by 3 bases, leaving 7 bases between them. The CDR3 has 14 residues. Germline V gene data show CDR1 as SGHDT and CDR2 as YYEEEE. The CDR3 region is CASSLSGPNEKLFF. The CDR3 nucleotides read TGTGCCAGCAGCTTGTCAGGGCCTAATGAAAAACTGTTTTTT.

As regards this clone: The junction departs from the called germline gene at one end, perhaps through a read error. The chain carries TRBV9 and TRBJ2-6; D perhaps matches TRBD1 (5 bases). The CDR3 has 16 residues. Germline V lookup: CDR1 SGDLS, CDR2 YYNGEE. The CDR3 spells CAGSLTGFGGANVLTF. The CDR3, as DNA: TGTGCCGGCAGCCTCACAGGATTTGGGGGGGCCAACGTCCTGACTTTC.

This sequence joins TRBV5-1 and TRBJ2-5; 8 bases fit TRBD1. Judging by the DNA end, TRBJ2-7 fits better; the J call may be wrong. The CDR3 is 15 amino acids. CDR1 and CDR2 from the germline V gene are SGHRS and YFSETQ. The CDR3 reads CASSLGQGRIYEQYF. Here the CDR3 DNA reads TGCGCCAGCAGCCTAGGACAGGGTAGGATCTACGAGCAGTACTTC.

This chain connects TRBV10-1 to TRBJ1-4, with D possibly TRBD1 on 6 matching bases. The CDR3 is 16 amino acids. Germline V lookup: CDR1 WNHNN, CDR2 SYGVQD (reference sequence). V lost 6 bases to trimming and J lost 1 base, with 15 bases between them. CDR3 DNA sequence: TGCGCCAGCAGCAAAGGGACACTTGGAACTAATGAAAAACTGTTTTTT. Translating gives CASSKGTLGTNEKLFF.

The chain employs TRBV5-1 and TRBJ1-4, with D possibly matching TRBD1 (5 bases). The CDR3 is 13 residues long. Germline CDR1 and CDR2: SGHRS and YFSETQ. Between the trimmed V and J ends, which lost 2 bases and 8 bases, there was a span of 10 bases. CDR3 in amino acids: CASSFGGEEKLFF. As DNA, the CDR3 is TGCGCCAGCAGCTTCGGGGGGGAAGAAAAACTGTTTTTT.

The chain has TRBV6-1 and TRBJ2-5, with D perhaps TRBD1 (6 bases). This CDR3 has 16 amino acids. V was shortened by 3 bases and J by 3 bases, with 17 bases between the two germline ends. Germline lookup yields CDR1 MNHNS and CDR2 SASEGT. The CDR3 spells CASSDGVRGQEETQYF. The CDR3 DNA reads TGTGCCAGCAGTGACGGGGTCAGGGGCCAAGAAGAGACCCAGTACTTC.

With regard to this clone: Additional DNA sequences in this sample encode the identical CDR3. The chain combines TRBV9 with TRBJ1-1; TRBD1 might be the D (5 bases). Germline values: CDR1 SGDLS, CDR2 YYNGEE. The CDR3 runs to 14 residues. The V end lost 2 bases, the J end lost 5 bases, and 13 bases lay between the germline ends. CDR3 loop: CASSVGGLGTEAFF. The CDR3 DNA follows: TGTGCCAGCAGCGTGGGGGGATTGGGGACTGAAGCTTTCTTT.

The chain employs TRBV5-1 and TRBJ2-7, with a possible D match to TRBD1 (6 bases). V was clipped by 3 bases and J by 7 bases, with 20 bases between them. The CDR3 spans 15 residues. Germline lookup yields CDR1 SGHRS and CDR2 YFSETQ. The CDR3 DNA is TGCGCCAGCAGCTCCACGACAGGAGGCCCTCGGGAGCAGTACTTC. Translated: CASSSTTGGPREQYF.

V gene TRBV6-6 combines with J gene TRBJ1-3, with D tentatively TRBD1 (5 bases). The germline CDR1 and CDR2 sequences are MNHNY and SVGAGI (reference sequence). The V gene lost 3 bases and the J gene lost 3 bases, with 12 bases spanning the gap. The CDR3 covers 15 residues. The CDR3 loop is CASSYQGARGNTIYF. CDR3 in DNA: TGTGCCAGCAGTTATCAGGGTGCACGTGGAAACACCATATATTTT.

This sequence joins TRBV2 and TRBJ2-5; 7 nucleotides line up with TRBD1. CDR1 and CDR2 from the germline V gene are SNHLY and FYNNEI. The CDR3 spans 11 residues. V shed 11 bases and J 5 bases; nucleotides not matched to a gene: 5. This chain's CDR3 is CAVDRDETQYF. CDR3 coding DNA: TGTGCCGTAGACAGGGATGAGACCCAGTACTTC.

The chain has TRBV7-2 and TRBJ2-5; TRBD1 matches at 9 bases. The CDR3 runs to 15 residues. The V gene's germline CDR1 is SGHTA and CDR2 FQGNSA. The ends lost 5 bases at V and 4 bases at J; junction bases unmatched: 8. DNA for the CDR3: TGTGCCAGCAGCCCCCCGGGACAGGGAATAGAGACCCAGTACTTC. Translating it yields CASSPPGQGIETQYF.

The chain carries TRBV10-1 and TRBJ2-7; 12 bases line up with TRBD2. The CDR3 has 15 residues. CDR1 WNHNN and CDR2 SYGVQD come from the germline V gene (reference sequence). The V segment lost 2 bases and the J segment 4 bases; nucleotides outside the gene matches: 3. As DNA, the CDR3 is TGCGCCAGCAGTGAGGGTCTAGCGGGGGGGTACGAGCAGTACTTC. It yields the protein CASSEGLAGGYEQYF.

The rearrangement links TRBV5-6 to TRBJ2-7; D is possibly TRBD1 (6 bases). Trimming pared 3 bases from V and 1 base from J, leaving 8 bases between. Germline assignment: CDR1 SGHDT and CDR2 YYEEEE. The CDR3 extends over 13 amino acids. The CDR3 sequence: CASSSGQSYEQYF. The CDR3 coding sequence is TGTGCCAGCAGCTCAGGACAGTCCTACGAGCAGTACTTC. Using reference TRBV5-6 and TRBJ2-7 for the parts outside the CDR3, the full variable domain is DAGVTQSPTHLIKTRGQQVTLRCSPKSGHDTVSWYQQALGQGPQFIFQYYEEEERQRGNFPDRFSGHQFPNYSSELNVNALLLGDSALYLCASSSGQSYEQYFGPGTRLTVT.

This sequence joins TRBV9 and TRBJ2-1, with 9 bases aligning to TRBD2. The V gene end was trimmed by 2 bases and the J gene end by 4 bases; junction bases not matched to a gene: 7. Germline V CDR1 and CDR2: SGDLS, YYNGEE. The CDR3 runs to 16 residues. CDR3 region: CASSVWRGGLYNEQFF. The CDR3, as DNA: TGTGCCAGCAGCGTTTGGCGGGGGGGCCTTTACAATGAGCAGTTCTTC.

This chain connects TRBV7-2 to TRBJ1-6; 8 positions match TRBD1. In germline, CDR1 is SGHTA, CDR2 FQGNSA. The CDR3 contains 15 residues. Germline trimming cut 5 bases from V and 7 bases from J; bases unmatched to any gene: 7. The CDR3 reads CASSPDRGRNSPLHF. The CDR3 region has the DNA TGTGCCAGCAGCCCAGACAGGGGACGAAATTCACCCCTCCACTTT. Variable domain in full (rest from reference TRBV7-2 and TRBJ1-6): GAGVSQSPSNKVTEKGKDVELRCDPISGHTALYWYRQSLGQGLEFLIYFQGNSAPDKSGLPSDRFSAERTGGSVSTLTIQRTQQEDSAVYLCASSPDRGRNSPLHFGNGTRLTVT.

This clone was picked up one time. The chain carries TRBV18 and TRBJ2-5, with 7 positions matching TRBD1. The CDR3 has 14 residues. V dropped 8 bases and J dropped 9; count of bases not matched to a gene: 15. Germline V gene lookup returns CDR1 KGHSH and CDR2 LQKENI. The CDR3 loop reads CASTSVRGLEAQYF. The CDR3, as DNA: TGTGCCAGCACGTCTGTCAGGGGGTTGGAGGCCCAGTACTTC. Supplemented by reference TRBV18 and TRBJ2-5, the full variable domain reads NAGVMQNPRHLVRRRGQEARLRCSPMKGHSHVYWYRQLPEEGLKFMVYLQKENIIDESGMPKERFSAEFPKEGPSILRIQQVVRGDSAAYFCASTSVRGLEAQYFGPGTRLLVL.

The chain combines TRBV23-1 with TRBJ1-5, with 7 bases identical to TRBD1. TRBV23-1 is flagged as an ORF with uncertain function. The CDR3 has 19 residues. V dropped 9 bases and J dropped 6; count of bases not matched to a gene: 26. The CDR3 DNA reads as TGCGCCAGACAGACAGGGACTTTTAAAACGGTTTTTGTTCGTCAGCCCCAGCATTTT. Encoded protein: CARQTGTFKTVFVRQPQHF.

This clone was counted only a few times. CDR3 DNA sequence: TGCGCCAGCAGCCAAGGACAGGGTAAAGTCTACGAGCAGTACTTC. Its protein product is CASSQGQGKVYEQYF. The chain recombines TRBV4-3 with TRBJ2-7; 7 bases map to TRBD1. Germline V gives CDR1 LGHNA, CDR2 YSLEER. The CDR3 contains 15 residues. Trimming took 1 base from V and 3 from J; bases not matched to a gene: 6.

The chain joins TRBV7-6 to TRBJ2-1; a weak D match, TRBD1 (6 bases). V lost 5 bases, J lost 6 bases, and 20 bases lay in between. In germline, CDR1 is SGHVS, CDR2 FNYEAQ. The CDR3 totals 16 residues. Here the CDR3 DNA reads TGTGCCAGCAGCCCCACCCTCGGACAGATCCTCAATGAGCAGTTCTTC. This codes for CASSPTLGQILNEQFF.

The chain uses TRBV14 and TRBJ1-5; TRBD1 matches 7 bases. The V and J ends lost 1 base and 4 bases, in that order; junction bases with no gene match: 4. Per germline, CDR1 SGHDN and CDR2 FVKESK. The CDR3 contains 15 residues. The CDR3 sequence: CASSQGRGLNQPQHF. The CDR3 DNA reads TGTGCCAGCAGCCAAGGAAGGGGGCTAAATCAGCCCCAGCATTTT.

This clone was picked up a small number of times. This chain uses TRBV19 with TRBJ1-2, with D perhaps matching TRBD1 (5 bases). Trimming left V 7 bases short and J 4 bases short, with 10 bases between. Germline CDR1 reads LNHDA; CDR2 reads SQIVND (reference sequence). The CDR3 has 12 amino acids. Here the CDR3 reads CASTQGGYGYTF. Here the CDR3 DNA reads TGTGCCAGTACCCAGGGTGGCTATGGCTACACCTTC.

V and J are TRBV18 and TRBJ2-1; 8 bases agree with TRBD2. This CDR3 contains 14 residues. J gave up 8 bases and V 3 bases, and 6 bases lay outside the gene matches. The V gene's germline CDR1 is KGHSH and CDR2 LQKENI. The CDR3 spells CASSPRAGGDEQFF. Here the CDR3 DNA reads TGTGCCAGCTCACCTCGGGCGGGGGGCGATGAGCAGTTCTTC. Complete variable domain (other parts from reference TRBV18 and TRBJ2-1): NAGVMQNPRHLVRRRGQEARLRCSPMKGHSHVYWYRQLPEEGLKFMVYLQKENIIDESGMPKERFSAEFPKEGPSILRIQQVVRGDSAAYFCASSPRAGGDEQFFGPGTRLTVL.

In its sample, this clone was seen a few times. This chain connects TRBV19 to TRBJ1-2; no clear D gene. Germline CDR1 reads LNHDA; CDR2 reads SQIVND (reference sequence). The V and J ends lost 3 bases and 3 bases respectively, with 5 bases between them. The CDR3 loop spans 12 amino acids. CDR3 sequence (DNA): TGTGCCAGTAGTATGGAGGACTATGGCTACACCTTC. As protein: CASSMEDYGYTF. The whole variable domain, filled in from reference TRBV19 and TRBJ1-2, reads DGGITQSPKYLFRKEGQNVTLSCEQNLNHDAMYWYRQDPGQGLRLIYYSQIVNDFQKGDIAEGYSVSREKKESFPLTVTSAQKNPTAFYLCASSMEDYGYTFGSGTRLTVV.

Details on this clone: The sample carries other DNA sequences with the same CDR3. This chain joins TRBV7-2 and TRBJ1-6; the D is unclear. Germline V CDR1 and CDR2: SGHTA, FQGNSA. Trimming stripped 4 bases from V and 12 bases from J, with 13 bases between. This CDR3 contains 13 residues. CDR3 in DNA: TGTGCCAGCAGCTACGGTTCCAATCTACCCCTCCACTTT. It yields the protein CASSYGSNLPLHF.

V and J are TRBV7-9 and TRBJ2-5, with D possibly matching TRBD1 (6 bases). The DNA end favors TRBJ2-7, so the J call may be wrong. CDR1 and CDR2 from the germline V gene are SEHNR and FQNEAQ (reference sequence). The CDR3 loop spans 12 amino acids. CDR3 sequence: CATRGQTYEQYF. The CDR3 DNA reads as TGTGCCACCCGAGGACAGACCTACGAGCAGTACTTC.

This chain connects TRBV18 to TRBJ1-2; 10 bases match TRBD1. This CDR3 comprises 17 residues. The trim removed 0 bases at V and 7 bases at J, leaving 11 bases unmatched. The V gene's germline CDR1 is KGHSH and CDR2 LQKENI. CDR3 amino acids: CASSPPWLGQGVVGYTF. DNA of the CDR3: TGTGCCAGCTCACCACCGTGGCTTGGACAGGGGGTGGTTGGCTACACCTTC.

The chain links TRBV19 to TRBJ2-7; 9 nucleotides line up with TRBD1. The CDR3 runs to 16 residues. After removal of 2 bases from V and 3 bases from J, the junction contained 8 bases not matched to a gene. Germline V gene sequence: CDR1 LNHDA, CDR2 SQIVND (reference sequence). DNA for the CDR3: TGTGCCAGTAGTATACGGTTGGGGACAGGGAGCTACGAGCAGTACTTC. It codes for CASSIRLGTGSYEQYF.